The 9 T cell receptor beta chains below were found in one sample sequenced in a study of CD8+CD57+ T cells in acquired aplastic anemia. Patients selected for sequencing had displayed CD8+CD57+ cell expansion by flow cytometry. Profiles of TCR beta VDJ and CDR3 were generated from a genomic DNA template. Via MiXCR, TCRdb re-called the reads, giving one row per CDR3 protein. The sample lists some 180,000 distinct CDR3 sequences; around 63% were seen once. The sequenced material came from sorted CD4+, CD8+, or CD8+CD57+ T cells (not recorded which) from PBMCs. The receptor set was obtained from a human donor with aplastic anemia.

The chain is built from TRBV7-6 and TRBJ2-7; D uncertain. The germline V gene has CDR1 SGHVS and CDR2 FNYEAQ. The germline V and J ends were trimmed by 2 bases and 2 bases, with 13 bases remaining between them. This CDR3 is 15 amino acids long. The CDR3 is CASSLNPGPTYEQYF. The CDR3 DNA sequence: TGTGCCAGCAGCTTAAATCCGGGTCCCACCTACGAGCAGTACTTC.

The chain carries TRBV20-1 and TRBJ2-7, with no clear D. CDR3 length: 15 residues. V was pared by 0 bases and J by 0 bases, with 12 bases between. Germline values: CDR1 DFQATT, CDR2 SNEGSKA (reference sequence). CDR3 coding DNA: TGCAGTGCTAGAGATCGCCGGGCTTTCTCCTACGAGCAGTACTTC. Residues: CSARDRRAFSYEQYF.

The chain recombines TRBV9 with TRBJ2-3; D gene uncertain. Per germline, CDR1 SGDLS and CDR2 YYNGEE. The CDR3 runs 13 residues. Deletions cut 1 base from V and 0 bases from J, with 3 bases between. For the CDR3, the DNA is TGTGCCAGCAGCGTACTAAGCACAGATACGCAGTATTTT. It specifies CASSVLSTDTQYF.

The rearrangement joins TRBV10-1 to TRBJ1-3; D not certain. Trimming pared 6 bases from V and 6 bases from J, leaving 6 bases between. CDR3 size: 11 residues. Germline CDR1 and CDR2: WNHNN and SYGVQD (reference sequence). This CDR3 is CASRAVNTIYF. The CDR3 DNA reads TGCGCCAGCAGGGCAGTAAACACCATATATTTT.

The V gene is TRBV7-9, the J gene TRBJ1-6, with D perhaps matching TRBD1 (5 bases). Trimming took 6 bases from V and 6 from J, leaving 15 bases between them. The CDR3 has 15 residues. Germline V gene data show CDR1 as SEHNR and CDR2 as FQNEAQ (reference sequence). CDR3 sequence reads: CASSHTTEPNSPLHF. The CDR3 DNA is TGTGCCAGCAGTCACACGACAGAGCCTAATTCACCCCTCCACTTT.

This clonotype was recorded many times. The DNA for the CDR3 is TGTGCCAGCATAGGGGGGGGCACAGATACGCAGTATTTT. Its protein product is CASIGGGTDTQYF. This sequence joins TRBV6-1 and TRBJ2-3; D possibly corresponds to TRBD2 (7 bases). Trimming pared 7 bases from V and 1 base from J, leaving 9 bases between. CDR1 is MNHNS, CDR2 SASEGT, per germline. The CDR3 totals 13 residues.

This clonotype has ten or more counts. This chain connects TRBV25-1 to TRBJ2-7, with D tentatively TRBD2 (5 bases). In germline, CDR1 is MGHDK, CDR2 SYGVNS. Between the trimmed V and J ends, which lost 6 bases and 3 bases, there was a span of 12 bases. CDR3 length: 13 amino acids. For the CDR3, the DNA is TGTGCCAGCAGCCCACGACTAAGCTACGAGCAGTACTTC. Its protein is CASSPRLSYEQYF.

The table lists this clonotype with a count of one. The chain couples TRBV12-3 or TRBV12-4 to TRBJ1-2, with TRBD1 matching 11 bases. The V and J ends lost 3 bases and 5 bases, in that order; junction bases with no gene match: 8. This CDR3 spans 16 amino acids. The CDR3, as DNA: TGTGCCAGCAGTTTTGCCCGGACAGGGGGCTCATATGGCTACACCTTC. Translating gives CASSFARTGGSYGYTF.

This clonotype was counted a few times. The rearrangement uses TRBV2 and TRBJ2-7, with D hard to call. There are 13 residues in the CDR3. V shed 8 bases and J shed 0 bases, with 11 bases lying between them. Germline assignment: CDR1 SNHLY and CDR2 FYNNEI. DNA of the CDR3: TGTGCCAGCCAACTTTGGAGCTCCTACGAGCAGTACTTC. This encodes CASQLWSSYEQYF.